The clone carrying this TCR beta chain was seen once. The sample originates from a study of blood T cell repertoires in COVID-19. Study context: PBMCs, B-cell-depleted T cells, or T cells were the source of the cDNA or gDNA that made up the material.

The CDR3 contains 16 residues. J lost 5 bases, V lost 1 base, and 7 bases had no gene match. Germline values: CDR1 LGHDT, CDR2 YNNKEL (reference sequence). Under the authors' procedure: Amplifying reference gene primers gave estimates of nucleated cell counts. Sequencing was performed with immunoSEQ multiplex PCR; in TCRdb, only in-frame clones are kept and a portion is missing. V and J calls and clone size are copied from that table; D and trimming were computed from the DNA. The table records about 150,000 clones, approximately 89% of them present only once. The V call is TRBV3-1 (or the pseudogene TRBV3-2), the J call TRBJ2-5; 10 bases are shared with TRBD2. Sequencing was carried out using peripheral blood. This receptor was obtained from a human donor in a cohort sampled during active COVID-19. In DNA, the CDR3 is TGTGCCAGCAGCCAAGTTCAAGCGGGGGGGGAGGAGACCCAGTACTTC. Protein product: CASSQVQAGGEETQYF.